This TCR beta chain emerged from a study of blood T cell repertoires in COVID-19. At the level of the study: Samples representing acute and convalescent COVID-19 were sourced from the United States, Italy and Spain. PBMCs, B-cell-depleted T cells, or T cells provided the cDNA or gDNA that made up the material.

Study processing details: Amplification with reference gene primers provided the estimates of nucleated cell counts. Here immunoSEQ multiplex PCR was the method, and the copy in TCRdb shows in-frame clones only, minus some. V and J calls and clone size are those listed in that table; D and trimming were worked out from the DNA. This table holds about 130,000 clones, 70% to 90% found once. Germline V gene sequence: CDR1 SNHLY, CDR2 FYNNEI. The CDR3 runs to 16 residues. J gave up 8 bases and V 0 bases, and 9 bases lay outside the gene matches. The TCR comes from a woman aged 60-70 years with acute or convalescent COVID-19. The V call is TRBV2, the J call TRBJ2-1; TRBD2 agrees at 8 bases. The sequenced sample consisted of peripheral blood. The CDR3 is CASSEAERESIYEQFF. As DNA, the CDR3 is TGTGCCAGCAGTGAAGCGGAGCGGGAGTCAATATATGAGCAGTTCTTC.